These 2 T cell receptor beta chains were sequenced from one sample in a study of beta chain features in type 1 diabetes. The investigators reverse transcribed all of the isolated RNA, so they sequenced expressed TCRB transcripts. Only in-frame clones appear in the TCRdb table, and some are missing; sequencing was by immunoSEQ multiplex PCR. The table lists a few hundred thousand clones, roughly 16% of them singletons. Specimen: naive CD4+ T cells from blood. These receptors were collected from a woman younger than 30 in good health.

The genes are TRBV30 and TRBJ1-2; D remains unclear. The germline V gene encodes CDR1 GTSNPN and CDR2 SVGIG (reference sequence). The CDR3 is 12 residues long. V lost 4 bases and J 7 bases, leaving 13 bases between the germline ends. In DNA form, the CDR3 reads TGTGCCTGGAACGTCCACCCCAGTGGCTACACCTTC. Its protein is CAWNVHPSGYTF.

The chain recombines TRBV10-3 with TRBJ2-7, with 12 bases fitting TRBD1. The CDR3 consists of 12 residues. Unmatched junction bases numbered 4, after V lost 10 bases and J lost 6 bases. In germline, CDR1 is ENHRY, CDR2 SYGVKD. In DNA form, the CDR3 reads TGTGCCACCGGGGACAGGGGGCTCGAGCAGTACTTC. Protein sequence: CATGDRGLEQYF.